This T cell receptor (beta chain) was identified during a study of metastatic and nonmetastatic thyroid tumors. Across the study: It was across blood and tumor or nodule tissue from malignant and benign thyroid patients that repertoires were compared. Findings and limits, study-wide: When malignant thyroid tumors were compared with benign nodules, TCR beta diversity was reportedly significantly higher in the malignant tumors. This held in both blood and tumor samples.

There were no patients who had received any treatment before thyroid surgery. In the source study's methods: Construction of a distant-metastasis classifier for papillary thyroid cancer relied on CDR3 differences across clinicopathological groups. TCRdb reprocessed the PCR reads via MiXCR. TCRdb, rather than the study authors, made the V and J calls. The sample holds roughly 65,000 clones, 14% seen once. Concerning this clone: Antigen: not known.

This CDR3 has 14 amino acids. Deletions cut 4 bases from V and 4 bases from J, with 14 bases between. Per the germline V gene, CDR1 is SGHDN and CDR2 is FVKESK. The TCR was taken from a male donor with papillary thyroid cancer or a benign thyroid nodule (not recorded which). Some clones in this sample may be carry-over from other donors' samples. The gene calls are TRBV14 and TRBJ2-7; D is ambiguous. What was sequenced was blood. The CDR3 DNA reads TGTGCCAGCAGCCCAGTGTACTCGAGGTACGAGCAGTACGTC. Protein product: CASSPVYSRYEQYV.